Below are 28 T cell receptor beta chains sequenced from a single sample in a study of molecular identifiers for immune sequencing clone quantification. TCRdb fed the PCR reads into MiXCR, producing one record per CDR3 protein. The sample includes 40,000 to 45,000 distinct CDR3 sequences, about 19% of them seen just once. The sequenced sample consisted of naive CD8+ T cells from blood, with Jurkat cell RNA spiked in. Subset of the sample: FACS-sorted CD8+CD4-CCR7+CD45RA+ naive T cells. These receptors were obtained from a human donor in good health. Some libraries in this study had Jurkat cell RNA spiked in.

The DNA for the CDR3 is TGTGCCAGCAGTTTCGGGGGGTTTAATCAGCCCCAGCATTTT. As protein: CASSFGGFNQPQHF. The chain combines TRBV28 with TRBJ1-5; D possibly corresponds to TRBD1 (5 bases). CDR3 length: 14 residues. The germline V gene encodes CDR1 MDHEN and CDR2 SYDVKM. Trimming removed 3 bases from V and 4 bases from J, with 10 bases in between.

Many counts were recorded for this clonotype. The chain employs TRBV7-9 and TRBJ2-7; D remains unclear. The length of the CDR3 is 12 residues. Between the trimmed V and J ends, which lost 4 bases and 4 bases, there was a span of 8 bases. Looked up from germline, CDR1 is SEHNR and CDR2 is FQNEAQ (reference sequence). As DNA, the CDR3 is TGTGCCAGCAGCTATTTCCAGTACGAGCAGTACTTC. Translating gives CASSYFQYEQYF. Full variable domain (missing parts from reference TRBV7-9 and TRBJ2-7): DTGVSQNPRHKITKRGQNVTFRCDPISEHNRLYWYRQTLGQGPEFLTYFQNEAQLEKSRLLSDRFSAERPKGSFSTLEIQRTEQGDSAMYLCASSYFQYEQYFGPGTRLTVT.

This clonotype was found many times. The rearrangement uses TRBV4-1 and TRBJ1-1; 7 bases fit TRBD1. Germline assignment: CDR1 MGHRA and CDR2 YSYEKL. The ends lost 4 bases at V and 3 bases at J; junction bases unmatched: 11. CDR3 length: 16 amino acids. The CDR3, as DNA: TGCGCCAGCAGCCCCATGGCAGGGGGTAGCTACACTGAAGCTTTCTTT. Residues: CASSPMAGGSYTEAFF.

This clonotype was seen ten or more times. This chain links TRBV11-2 with TRBJ2-7; unclear D gene. CDR1 is SGHAT and CDR2 is FQNNGV in the germline V gene. V lost 2 bases to trimming and J lost 0 bases, with 11 bases between them. The CDR3 is 15 amino acids. CDR3 in DNA: TGTGCCAGCAGCTTAAATTCCAGAAGCTCCTACGAGCAGTACTTC. It is translated as CASSLNSRSSYEQYF.

The chain combines TRBV20-1 with TRBJ2-7; TRBD1 matches at 7 bases. V gave up 1 base and J gave up 4 bases; unmatched junction bases: 4. The CDR3 length is 13 residues. CDR1 and CDR2 from the germline V gene are DFQATT and SNEGSKA (reference sequence). The CDR3 region has the DNA TGCAGTGCTAGAGCAGGGGGATTATACGAGCAGTACTTC. Its protein product is CSARAGGLYEQYF.

The chain uses TRBV7-6 and TRBJ1-1; 7 nucleotides line up with TRBD1. The germline V gene encodes CDR1 SGHVS and CDR2 FNYEAQ. Unmatched junction bases numbered 4, after V lost 5 bases and J lost 4 bases. The CDR3 is 13 amino acids. CDR3 residues: CASSRGTVTEAFF. The CDR3 DNA reads as TGTGCCAGCAGCCGAGGGACAGTCACTGAAGCTTTCTTT. The full variable domain, rest sourced from reference TRBV7-6 and TRBJ1-1, is GAGVSQSPRYKVTKRGQDVALRCDPISGHVSLYWYRQALGQGPEFLTYFNYEAQQDKSGLPNDRFSAERPEGSISTLTIQRTEQRDSAMYRCASSRGTVTEAFFGQGTRLTVV.

This clonotype was counted many times. The chain couples TRBV4-3 to TRBJ2-1, with a weak D call TRBD2 (6 bases). Trimming stripped 1 base from V and 8 bases from J, with 21 bases between. This CDR3 region has 17 residues. Germline-derived CDR1 and CDR2 are LGHNA and YSLEER. The CDR3 region has the DNA TGCGCCAGCAGCCAAGGTCCATCGTTGTCTCGGGAGCATGAGCAGTTCTTC. It codes for CASSQGPSLSREHEQFF.

This clonotype was found many times. The rearrangement joins TRBV28 to TRBJ2-7, with 7 bases that match TRBD2. The CDR3 has 15 amino acids. Germline values: CDR1 MDHEN, CDR2 SYDVKM. Losses at the gene ends were 3 bases for V and 5 bases for J; bases not matched to a gene: 10. The CDR3, as DNA: TGTGCCAGCAGTTTGCCCGCGGGAGCAGACGACGAGCAGTACTTC. This encodes CASSLPAGADDEQYF.

This clonotype showed up many times. The chain recombines TRBV6-5 with TRBJ2-7, with D possibly being TRBD1 (6 bases). Germline assignment: CDR1 MNHEY and CDR2 SVGAGI. The V gene lost 0 bases and the J gene lost 3 bases, with 15 bases spanning the gap. CDR3 size: 16 residues. CDR3 sequence (DNA): TGTGCCAGCAGTTACTCTAGTTTCAACAGGGACTACGAGCAGTACTTC. It yields the protein CASSYSSFNRDYEQYF.

This clonotype appeared many times. This sequence joins TRBV4-1 and TRBJ2-5; D not resolved. The CDR3 totals 14 residues. V was pared by 1 base and J by 5 bases, with 11 bases between. Germline V gives CDR1 MGHRA, CDR2 YSYEKL. The CDR3 is CASSQGGGRETQYF. The CDR3 nucleotides read TGCGCCAGCAGCCAAGGTGGCGGCAGGGAGACCCAGTACTTC.

With respect to this clonotype: A much more abundant neighbour one base away suggests this may be a read error. The V call is TRBV2, the J call TRBJ2-5; D is unresolved. V was trimmed by 1 base and J by 4 bases, leaving 13 bases between them. The CDR3 has 15 amino acids. Germline CDR1 is SNHLY and CDR2 is FYNNEI. The DNA for the CDR3 is TGTGCCAGCAGTGAAGGGTTGATTAACCGAGAGACCCAGTACTTC. It is translated as CASSEGLINRETQYF.

V and J are TRBV30 and TRBJ1-2; 10 nucleotides agree with TRBD1. Germline CDR1 and CDR2: GTSNPN and SVGIG (reference sequence). The CDR3 spans 12 residues. CDR3 sequence (DNA): TGTGCGCAAGACAGGGGGCTGTATGGCTACACCTTC. Its translation: CAQDRGLYGYTF. Based on the CDR3 plus reference TRBV30 and TRBJ1-2, the full variable domain is SQTIHQWPATLVQPVGSPLSLECTVEGTSNPNLYWYRQAAGRGLQLLFYSVGIGQISSEVPQNLSASRPQDRQFILSSKKLLLSDSGFYLCAQDRGLYGYTFGSGTRLTVV.

By sample fraction, this clonotype is medium-sized. The genes are TRBV2 and TRBJ2-3, with D possibly being TRBD1 (6 bases). Trimming removed 5 bases from V and 6 bases from J, with 15 bases in between. This CDR3 has 14 residues. CDR1 and CDR2 from the germline V gene are SNHLY and FYNNEI. The CDR3 protein is CASSSGEAADTQYF. The CDR3 DNA reads as TGTGCCAGCAGTTCAGGGGAAGCGGCGGATACGCAGTATTTT.

This clonotype was seen repeatedly, ten times or more. The gene calls are TRBV5-8 and TRBJ2-1; D is unresolved. This CDR3 spans 12 amino acids. Germline lookup yields CDR1 SGHTS and CDR2 YDEGEE. V lost 0 bases, J lost 5 bases, and 3 bases lay in between. The CDR3 reads CASSLVNNEQFF. In DNA, the CDR3 is TGTGCCAGCAGCTTGGTGAACAATGAGCAGTTCTTC.

The chain joins TRBV29-1 to TRBJ2-7, with D tentatively TRBD1 (6 bases). Deletions cut 8 bases from V and 0 bases from J, with 23 bases between. The CDR3 covers 16 residues. Per the germline V gene, CDR1 is SQVTM and CDR2 is ANQGSEA. The CDR3, as DNA: TGCAGCACCGCACCGAAAGGACAGATGAGCTCCTACGAGCAGTACTTC. This translates into CSTAPKGQMSSYEQYF.

This sequence joins TRBV19 and TRBJ2-7; 9 nucleotides match TRBD1. Germline V lookup: CDR1 LNHDA, CDR2 SQIVND (reference sequence). CDR3 size: 15 residues. V was clipped by 3 bases and J by 2 bases; unmatched bases: 5. The CDR3 sequence is CASSMGTGYTYEQYF. The CDR3 DNA reads as TGTGCCAGTAGTATGGGGACAGGGTATACCTACGAGCAGTACTTC.

To note about this clonotype: The CDR3 end shows no conserved phenylalanine or tryptophan, and so a read error is likely. No DNA is shown, since the ends of the CDR3 on it are uncertain; the CDR3 is the one TCRdb lists. The chain employs TRBV29-1 and TRBJ2-1. CDR1 is SQVTM and CDR2 is ANQGSEA in the germline V gene. The CDR3 sequence runs 14 residues, both termini included. This chain's CDR3 is CSVEGEGIDNEQVL.

By its share, this clonotype is medium-sized (0.01 to 0.1%). J is TRBJ2-2 and V is TRBV28; D gene unclear. V shed 2 bases and J shed 1 base, with 11 bases lying between them. CDR1 is MDHEN, CDR2 SYDVKM, per germline. The CDR3 length is 16 residues. As DNA, the CDR3 is TGTGCCAGCAGTTTAATCGAGCCGATGAACACCGGGGAGCTGTTTTTT. Its protein is CASSLIEPMNTGELFF. Supplemented by reference TRBV28 and TRBJ2-2, the full variable domain reads DVKVTQSSRYLVKRTGEKVFLECVQDMDHENMFWYRQDPGLGLRLIYFSYDVKMKEKGDIPEGYSVSREKKERFSLILESASTNQTSMYLCASSLIEPMNTGELFFGEGSRLTVL.

This clonotype was observed at least ten times. The V call is TRBV27, the J call TRBJ1-5; a weak D match, TRBD1 (5 bases). Germline V gene sequence: CDR1 MNHEY, CDR2 SMNVEV (reference sequence). V lost 2 bases, J lost 6 bases, and 14 bases lay in between. CDR3 length: 15 residues. The CDR3 here is CASSLVFLGGQPQHF. In nucleotides, the CDR3 is TGTGCCAGCAGTTTAGTGTTTCTGGGGGGTCAGCCCCAGCATTTT.

This clonotype was seen repeatedly, ten times or more. The chain is built from TRBV5-1 and TRBJ2-5, with a weak D call TRBD2 (6 bases). The CDR3 spans 17 residues. The germline CDR1 and CDR2 sequences are SGHRS and YFSETQ. Trimming cost V 0 bases and J 5 bases, with 20 bases left between them. CDR3 region: CASSLGERRGEWETQYF. DNA for the CDR3: TGCGCCAGCAGCTTGGGTGAGAGGAGGGGAGAATGGGAGACCCAGTACTTC. The full variable domain, with the rest looked up from reference TRBV5-1 and TRBJ2-5, is KAGVTQTPRYLIKTRGQQVTLSCSPISGHRSVSWYQQTPGQGLQFLFEYFSETQRNKGNFPGRFSGRQFSNSRSEMNVSTLELGDSALYLCASSLGERRGEWETQYFGPGTRLLVL.

This clonotype was observed many times. V usage is TRBV7-8 and J usage is TRBJ2-7, with a tentative D call TRBD1 (6 bases). This CDR3 contains 14 residues. CDR1 SGHVS and CDR2 FQNEAQ come from the germline V gene. V dropped 3 bases and J dropped 2 bases, with 11 bases sitting between them. CDR3 region: CASSLAGVTYEQYF. DNA for the CDR3: TGTGCCAGCAGCTTGGCAGGGGTGACCTACGAGCAGTACTTC.

This clonotype showed up many times. The chain's CDR3 is CASSAGIPWNEQFF. CDR3 DNA: TGTGCCAGCAGTGCGGGTATCCCTTGGAATGAGCAGTTCTTC. J is TRBJ2-1 and V is TRBV7-9, with a possible D match to TRBD2 (5 bases). Trimming shortened V by 6 bases and J by 7 bases, and 16 bases separated the two germline ends. Germline loops: CDR1 SEHNR, CDR2 FQNEAQ (reference sequence). This CDR3 spans 14 amino acids.

This clonotype has only one observation. The V and J genes are TRBV6-1 and TRBJ2-3; no firm D call. The CDR3 totals 13 residues. The germline V gene has CDR1 MNHNS and CDR2 SASEGT. V was shortened by 7 bases and J by 6 bases, with 14 bases between the two germline ends. CDR3 amino acids: CASTKEILDTQYF. For the CDR3, the DNA is TGTGCCAGCACGAAGGAAATTTTGGATACGCAGTATTTT.

This clonotype was observed at least ten times. The chain couples TRBV28 to TRBJ2-7, with TRBD1 identical over 8 bases. Losses at the gene ends were 6 bases for V and 7 bases for J; bases not matched to a gene: 11. This CDR3 is built from 14 residues. CDR1 and CDR2 (germline): MDHEN, SYDVKM. The CDR3 DNA sequence: TGTGCCAGCAGGGGACTCAGGGGGCTCGAAGAGCAGTACTTC. It yields the protein CASRGLRGLEEQYF. Full variable domain (missing parts from reference TRBV28 and TRBJ2-7): DVKVTQSSRYLVKRTGEKVFLECVQDMDHENMFWYRQDPGLGLRLIYFSYDVKMKEKGDIPEGYSVSREKKERFSLILESASTNQTSMYLCASRGLRGLEEQYFGPGTRLTVT.

This clonotype was seen at least ten times. The rearrangement joins TRBV27 to TRBJ1-5; TRBD1 matches at 7 bases. Looked up from germline, CDR1 is MNHEY and CDR2 is SMNVEV (reference sequence). J was trimmed by 1 base and V by 6 bases; bases with no gene match: 6. The length of the CDR3 is 15 residues. As DNA, the CDR3 is TGTGCCAGCAGGACAGGGCCCTCCAGCAATCAGCCCCAGCATTTT. Its translation is CASRTGPSSNQPQHF.

The gene calls are TRBV7-6 and TRBJ2-3; TRBD2 might be the D (5 bases). The germline CDR1 and CDR2 sequences are SGHVS and FNYEAQ. The CDR3 loop spans 14 amino acids. Deletions cut 5 bases from V and 8 bases from J, with 17 bases between. CDR3 sequence (DNA): TGTGCCAGCAGCCGGTTTGGGAGCACGGCTACGCAGTATTTT. Translating it yields CASSRFGSTATQYF.

This clonotype was counted at least ten times. A junction end diverges from the germline sequence, so it may reflect a read error. The chain has TRBV9 and TRBJ2-3, with TRBD1 matching over 7 bases. The CDR3 runs 16 residues. From germline, CDR1 is SGDLS and CDR2 YYNGEE. This chain's CDR3 is CAGSINRDSASNTQYF. The CDR3 bases are TGTGCCGGCAGCATCAACCGGGACAGTGCATCGAATACGCAGTATTTT.

This clonotype was counted a few times. This sequence joins TRBV11-2 and TRBJ2-5, with 9 bases lining up with TRBD1. Trimming cost V 6 bases and J 0 bases; bases outside gene matches: 5. CDR1 SGHAT and CDR2 FQNNGV come from the germline V gene. The CDR3 is 15 amino acids. The CDR3 protein is CASRWDRVYQETQYF. The CDR3 DNA is TGTGCCAGCAGGTGGGACAGGGTGTACCAAGAGACCCAGTACTTC. Combining the CDR3 with reference TRBV11-2 and TRBJ2-5 gives the whole variable domain EAGVAQSPRYKIIEKRQSVAFWCNPISGHATLYWYQQILGQGPKLLIQFQNNGVVDDSQLPKDRFSAERLKGVDSTLKIQPAKLEDSAVYLCASRWDRVYQETQYFGPGTRLLVL.